This T cell receptor beta chain stems from a study of cytomegalovirus exposure and HLA in healthy donors. PCR used 60 Vbeta primers and 13 Jbeta primers. Profiling relied on immunoSEQ multiplex PCR, and the TCRdb table lists in-frame clones only, not all of them. The top ten hold 9.5% to 13% of the sample, which has around 200,000 clones, roughly four fifths seen once. Points on this clone: Its antigen is unidentified.

Germline CDR1 and CDR2: MNHEY and SVGAGI. Trimming removed 6 bases from V and 5 bases from J, with 14 bases in between. The CDR3 length is 14 residues. As for the donors, each was a healthy bone marrow donor. Overall study results and limits: According to the study, 160 or so TCR beta chains were cytomegalovirus-associated. In a later analysis, a missense DCLRE1C variant was linked to TCR beta V- and J-gene trimming. Later on, an analysis tied 15,000 to 20,000 TCR beta sequences to HLA alleles at 0.05 false discovery rate.

This sequence was found in a woman aged 45-60 years in good health and CMV-seropositive. The chain recombines TRBV6-5 with TRBJ2-1, with D perhaps matching TRBD2 (6 bases). Source material: PBMCs. CDR3 sequence: CASSRGGLHNEQFF. CDR3 sequence (DNA): TGTGCCAGCAGCCGAGGAGGGCTCCACAATGAGCAGTTCTTC.